The clone carrying this T cell receptor beta chain was detected only a few times. This CDR3 has 14 amino acids. Germline CDR1 and CDR2: MNHEY and SMNVEV (reference sequence). Germline trimming cut 8 bases from V and 5 bases from J; bases unmatched to any gene: 5. MiXCR was run by TCRdb on the reads, yielding one entry per CDR3 protein. There are thousands of distinct CDR3 sequences in the sample; about 7.8% occur only once, and roughly 8.4% lies in the top ten. The V and J genes are TRBV27 and TRBJ1-4; 10 nucleotides match TRBD1. The TCR sequence derives from a human donor with rheumatoid arthritis. The sequenced sample was CD4+ T cells from synovial fluid. CDR3 DNA: TGTGCCAGCGGGCCGGGACAGGGGAATGAAAAACTGTTTTTT. It is translated as CASGPGQGNEKLFF.